The clone carrying this T cell receptor (beta chain) was counted only a few times. The sample comes from a study of vaccination and CD4 T cells after COVID-19. Study details: SARS-CoV-2 was confirmed by nasal swab PCR; disease was mild in eight to ten, severe in one. Two of the convalescents were Hispanic, and the group consisted of six males and four females. Between diagnosis and the drawing of post-COVID samples lay a median approximately 94 days (range 35 to 161).

One entry per CDR3 protein results from TCRdb running MiXCR on the PCR reads. The data contain roughly 15,000 distinct CDR3 sequences, approximately 71% of them singletons. V was shortened by 5 bases and J by 2 bases, with 10 bases between the two germline ends. CDR3 size: 13 residues. In germline, CDR1 is MNHNS, CDR2 SASEGT. This chain connects TRBV6-1 to TRBJ2-7; D not certain. This TCR was sampled from a human donor who had recovered from COVID-19. The sequences come from CD4+ T cells from blood, collected after SARS-CoV-2 vaccination. The chain's CDR3 is CASSRHLTYEQYF. In DNA, the CDR3 is TGTGCCAGCAGTCGGCACCTCACCTACGAGCAGTACTTC.